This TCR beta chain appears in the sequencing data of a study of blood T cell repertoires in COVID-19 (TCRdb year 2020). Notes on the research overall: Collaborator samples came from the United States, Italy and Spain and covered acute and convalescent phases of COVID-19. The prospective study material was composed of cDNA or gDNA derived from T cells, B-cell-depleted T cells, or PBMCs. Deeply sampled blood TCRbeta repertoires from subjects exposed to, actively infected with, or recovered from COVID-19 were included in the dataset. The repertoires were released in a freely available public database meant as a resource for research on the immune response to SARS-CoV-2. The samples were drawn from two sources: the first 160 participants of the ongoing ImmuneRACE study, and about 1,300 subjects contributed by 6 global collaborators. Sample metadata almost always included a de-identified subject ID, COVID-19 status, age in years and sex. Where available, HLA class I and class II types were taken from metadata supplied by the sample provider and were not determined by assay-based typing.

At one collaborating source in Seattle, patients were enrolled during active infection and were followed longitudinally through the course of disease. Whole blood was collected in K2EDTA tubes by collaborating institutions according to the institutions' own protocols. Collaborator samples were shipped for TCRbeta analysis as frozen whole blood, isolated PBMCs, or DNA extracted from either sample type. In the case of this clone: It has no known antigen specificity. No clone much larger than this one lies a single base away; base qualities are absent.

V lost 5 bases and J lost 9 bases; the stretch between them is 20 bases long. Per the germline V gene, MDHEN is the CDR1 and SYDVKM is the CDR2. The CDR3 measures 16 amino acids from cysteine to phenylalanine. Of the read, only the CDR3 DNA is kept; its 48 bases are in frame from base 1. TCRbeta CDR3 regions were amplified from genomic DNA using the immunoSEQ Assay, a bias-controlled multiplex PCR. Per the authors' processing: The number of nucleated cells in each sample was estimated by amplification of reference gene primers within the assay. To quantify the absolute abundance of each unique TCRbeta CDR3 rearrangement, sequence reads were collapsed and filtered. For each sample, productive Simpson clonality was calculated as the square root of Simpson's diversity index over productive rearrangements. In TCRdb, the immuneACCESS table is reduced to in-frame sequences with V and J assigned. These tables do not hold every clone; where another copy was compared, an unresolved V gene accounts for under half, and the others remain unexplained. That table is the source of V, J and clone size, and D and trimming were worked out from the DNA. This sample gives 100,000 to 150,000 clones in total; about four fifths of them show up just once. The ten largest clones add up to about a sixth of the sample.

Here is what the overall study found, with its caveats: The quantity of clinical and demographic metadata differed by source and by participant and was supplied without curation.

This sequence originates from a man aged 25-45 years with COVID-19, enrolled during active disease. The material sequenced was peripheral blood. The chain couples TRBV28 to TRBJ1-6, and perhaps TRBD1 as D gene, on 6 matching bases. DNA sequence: TGTGCCAGCAGTACGGAACAGACAGGCAGGGTTTCACCCCTCCACTTT. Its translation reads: CASSTEQTGRVSPLHF. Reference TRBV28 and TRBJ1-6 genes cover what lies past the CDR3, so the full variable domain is DVKVTQSSRYLVKRTGEKVFLECVQDMDHENMFWYRQDPGLGLRLIYFSYDVKMKEKGDIPEGYSVSREKKERFSLILESASTNQTSMYLCASSTEQTGRVSPLHFGNGTRLTVT.